This TCR beta chain came from a study of OX40 agonist ivuxolimab in advanced cancers. Study in general: Those treated in dose escalation had hepatocellular carcinoma, melanoma, renal cell cancer or head and neck cancer.

Trimming shortened V by 4 bases and J by 2 bases, and 15 bases separated the two germline ends. This CDR3 has 15 residues. Germline values: CDR1 LGHNA, CDR2 YSLEER. With baseline, cycle 4 day 1, and cycle 7 day 1 as timepoints, blood was sampled. Sequencing used immunoSEQ multiplex PCR; TCRdb keeps in-frame clones, though not all of them. The table includes 45,000 to 60,000 clones, 80% to 95% detected once. This chain links TRBV4-3 with TRBJ2-7; D gene ambiguous. This TCR came from an adult with an advanced solid tumor such as melanoma, head and neck, liver or kidney cancer. Specimen: CD4+ or CD8+ T cells sorted from blood, collected in a trial of the OX40 agonist ivuxolimab. The CDR3 region has the DNA TGCGCCAGCAGCCGAGTTGATATCGGAACCTACGAGCAGTACTTC. This sequence encodes CASSRVDIGTYEQYF.